The subject of this entry is one T cell receptor (beta chain). Its antigen remains undetermined. Base qualities were left out, and no much larger clone turns up one base away. This entry is derived from a study of PD-L1 blockade in urothelial cancer (TCRdb year 2017). About the study as a whole: All patients started therapy around 2014 and received atezolizumab 1,200 mg intravenously every 3 weeks. Progression-free survival longer than 6 months counted as durable clinical benefit, and TCR features were additionally tested against both progression-free and overall survival. About 85% of the roughly 29 patients were males with bladder-origin urothelial cancer, and 18 of 29 reported a prior smoking history. Pretreatment tumor samples, along with matched peripheral blood collected serially before and after atezolizumab treatment, underwent TCR sequencing. Whole exome sequencing and RNA sequencing of pretreatment tumors were performed alongside TCR sequencing in the same patients. Somatic, immune and clinical correlates of response to PD-L1 blockade with atezolizumab in urothelial cancer were the focus of an exploratory multi-omic analysis. Durable clinical benefit was achieved by nine patients but not by the remaining 20. Blood samples were analyzed at two time points: 3 weeks after treatment start (second dose) and 6 weeks after treatment start. Patients had an ECOG performance status of 0 or 1 and had received between 0 and 3 prior chemotherapy regimens. Blood samples gave a median of around 130,000 T cells and tens of thousands of unique TCRs, with a median clonality of 0.080. Pretreatment blood TCR-seq was available for around 29 patients, at least one posttreatment blood collection was obtained for about 25 patients, and tumor TCR-seq was available for about 25 patients. The research as a whole found: Among patients with durable benefit, tumor-associated TCR clones showed greater expansion in peripheral blood 3 weeks after treatment started (n = 22, p = 0.022). Small sample size (n ≈ 29) and many exploratory analyses mean the results are intended to be hypothesis-generating. A pretreatment peripheral blood TCR clonality below the median was linked to improved progression-free and overall survival.

Trimming removed 3 bases from V and 3 bases from J, leaving 7 bases between the germline ends. The germline V gene supplies CDR1 SQVTM and CDR2 ANQGSEA. The CDR3 runs 12 amino acids, cysteine and phenylalanine included. The sequence is cut down to CDR3 DNA, 36 bases in frame from base 1. The cohort included about 27 patients with locally advanced or metastatic urothelial carcinoma who were treated at Memorial Sloan Kettering on a trial protocol. Peripheral blood mononuclear cells were collected pretreatment and during treatment, with between 1 and 8 total time points per patient. The Qiagen DNeasy Blood extraction kit was used to purify genomic DNA from total PBMCs and tumor samples. Collected pretreatment and during treatment, PBMCs were isolated and stored as previously described. To estimate absolute template abundance from read counts, synthetic TCR analog templates were spiked into each PCR. TCRbeta CDR3 regions were amplified from genomic DNA with bias-controlled V and J gene primers using the immunoSEQ assay. Sequencing of rearranged TCRbeta segments was done at approximately 20X coverage. The study's processing was this. Clustering was used to correct sequencing errors, and CDR3s were annotated against IMGT so that V, D and J genes could be assigned. Downstream analyses used only productive TCRbeta rearrangements, leaving out any out-of-frame or stop-codon sequences. Clonality was calculated as one minus the Shannon entropy normalized by the log of the number of unique productive sequences. Clones differing between time points or between blood and tumor were identified by Fisher's exact test with Benjamini-Hochberg correction at adjusted p below 0.01. TCRdb took this table from immuneACCESS and kept in-frame rearrangements with V and J called. Such tables lack part of the clones; where checked against another copy, unresolved V genes explain under half of the gap, and the rest is unexplained. That table furnishes V, J and clone size, whereas the DNA furnished D and trimming. The sample records 44,000 or so clones, roughly 82% of which are singletons. The ten largest clonotypes hold under 4% of the sample.

This sample comprised PBMCs, obtained around atezolizumab (anti-PD-L1) treatment. The receptor was derived from a man between 65 and 85 years old with urothelial cancer. The chain employs TRBV29-1 and TRBJ2-3, and possibly TRBD2, on 5 matching bases. The CDR3 here reads CSVDEGTDTQYF. The DNA is TGCAGCGTTGACGAGGGTACAGATACGCAGTATTTT.